This T cell receptor (beta chain) was obtained from a study of blood T cell repertoires in COVID-19. Study-level background: The United States, Italy and Spain were the sources of the acute and convalescent COVID-19 samples.

V lost 3 bases and J lost 9; bases outside the gene matches: 11. CDR3 size: 16 residues. From germline, CDR1 is SNHLY and CDR2 FYNNEI. Per the study methods: Reference gene primer amplification gave nucleated cell count estimates. TCRdb keeps only in-frame clones here, not all; method: immunoSEQ multiplex PCR. V, J and clone size are taken as reported in that table, and D and trimming were inferred from the DNA itself. The data contain about 180,000 clones, around 85% of them singletons. The sample taken for sequencing was peripheral blood. The genes are TRBV2 and TRBJ2-7; 13 nucleotides line up with TRBD2. This TCR was recovered from a human donor with active or convalescent COVID-19. The donor label of this sample is uncertain. The CDR3, as DNA: TGTGCCAGCAGTGACAACCTACTAGCGGGAGGGCCTGGGCAGTACTTC. Its protein is CASSDNLLAGGPGQYF.